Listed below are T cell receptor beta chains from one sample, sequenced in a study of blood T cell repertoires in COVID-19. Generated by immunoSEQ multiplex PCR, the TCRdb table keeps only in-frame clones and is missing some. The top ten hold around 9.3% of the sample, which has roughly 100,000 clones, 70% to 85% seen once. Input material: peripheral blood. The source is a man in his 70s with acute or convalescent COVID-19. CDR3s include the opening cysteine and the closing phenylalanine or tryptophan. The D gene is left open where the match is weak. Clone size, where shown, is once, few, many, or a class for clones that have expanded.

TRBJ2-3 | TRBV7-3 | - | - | CASSLLGRGADTQYF | TGTGCCAGCAGCTTATTAGGTCGGGGAGCAGATACGCAGTATTTT
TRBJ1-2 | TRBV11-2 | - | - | CASSSLEGESDYGYTF | TGTGCCAGCAGCTCATTAGAGGGGGAGTCAGACTATGGCTACACCTTC
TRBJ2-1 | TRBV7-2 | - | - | CASSPGFPRLNEQFF | TGTGCCAGCAGCCCGGGATTTCCCAGGTTGAATGAGCAGTTCTTC
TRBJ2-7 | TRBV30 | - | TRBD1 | CAVDRGYEQYF | TGTGCCGTGGACAGGGGATACGAGCAGTACTTC
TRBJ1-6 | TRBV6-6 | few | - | CASNWAGNSPLHF | TGTGCCAGCAACTGGGCGGGGAATTCACCCCTCCACTTT
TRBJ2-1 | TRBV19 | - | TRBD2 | CASSMGTSANYNEQFF | TGTGCCAGTAGTATGGGGACTAGCGCGAACTACAATGAGCAGTTCTTC
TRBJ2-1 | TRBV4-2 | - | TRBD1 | CASSQDRQGVSNEQFF | TGTGCCAGCAGCCAAGATCGGCAGGGGGTGAGCAATGAGCAGTTCTTC
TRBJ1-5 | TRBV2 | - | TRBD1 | CASSKTGSGNQPQHF | TGTGCCAGCAGTAAGACAGGGAGCGGTAATCAGCCCCAGCATTTT
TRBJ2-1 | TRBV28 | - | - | CASTDSYNEQFF | TGTGCCAGCACGGACAGTTACAATGAGCAGTTCTTC
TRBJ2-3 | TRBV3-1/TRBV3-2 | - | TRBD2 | CASSLGLAPDTQYF | TGTGCCAGCAGCCTCGGACTAGCGCCAGATACGCAGTATTTT
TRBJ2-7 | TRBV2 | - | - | CASSPPSRTYEQYF | TGTGCCAGCAGCCCGCCCTCCAGGACCTACGAGCAGTACTTC
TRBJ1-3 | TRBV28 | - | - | CASSHLYTIYF | TGTGCCAGCAGTCATTTGTACACCATATATTTT
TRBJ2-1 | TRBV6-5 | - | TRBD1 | CASRGTGSGNEQFF | TGTGCCAGCAGGGGGACAGGGTCCGGGAATGAGCAGTTCTTC
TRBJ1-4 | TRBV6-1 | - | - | CASSEDTSTNEKLFF | TGTGCCAGCAGTGAGGACACGTCAACTAATGAAAAACTGTTTTTT
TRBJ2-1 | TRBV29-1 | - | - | CSVEVASQLSYNEQFF | TGCAGCGTTGAAGTTGCGTCACAGCTTAGCTACAATGAGCAGTTCTTC
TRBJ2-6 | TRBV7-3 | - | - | CASSLKGTGSSGANVLTF | TGTGCCAGCAGCTTAAAGGGTACAGGGAGCTCTGGGGCCAACGTCCTGACTTTC
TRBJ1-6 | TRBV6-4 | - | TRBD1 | CASSDSRQGSSPLHF | TGTGCCAGCAGTGACTCGAGACAGGGATCAAGCCCCCTCCACTTT
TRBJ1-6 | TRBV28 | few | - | CASSPRPGNSPLHF | TGTGCCAGCAGTCCCCGACCGGGAAATTCACCCCTCCACTTT
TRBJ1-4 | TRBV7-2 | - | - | CASGYPSEKLFF | TGTGCCAGCGGCTACCCTAGTGAAAAACTGTTTTTT
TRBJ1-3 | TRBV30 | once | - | CAWSKSWQRYSGNTIYF | TGTGCCTGGAGTAAATCTTGGCAGCGATACTCTGGAAACACCATATATTTT
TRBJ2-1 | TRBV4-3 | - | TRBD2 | CASSQEGTSGVPSYNEQFF | TGCGCCAGCAGCCAAGAAGGGACTAGCGGGGTTCCCTCCTACAATGAGCAGTTCTTC
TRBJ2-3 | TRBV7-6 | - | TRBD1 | CASSLGQGPDTQYF | TGTGCCAGCAGCCTAGGACAGGGACCAGATACGCAGTATTTT
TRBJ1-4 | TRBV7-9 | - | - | CASTNPGVATNEKLFF | TGTGCCAGCACCAACCCAGGGGTGGCAACTAATGAAAAACTGTTTTTT
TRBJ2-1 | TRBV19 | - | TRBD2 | CATKGTDSGLAAYNEQFF | TGTGCCACCAAGGGGACAGACTCAGGACTAGCGGCGTACAATGAGCAGTTCTTC
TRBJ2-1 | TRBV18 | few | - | CASSPTQEGNEQFF | TGTGCCAGCTCACCGACGCAGGAGGGAAATGAGCAGTTCTTC
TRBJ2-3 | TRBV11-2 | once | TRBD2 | CASSQWGLAGGPSTDTQYF | TGTGCCAGCAGTCAATGGGGACTAGCGGGGGGTCCTAGCACAGATACGCAGTATTTT
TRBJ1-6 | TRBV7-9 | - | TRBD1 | CASSLDPGQTNSPLHF | TGTGCCAGCAGCTTGGACCCGGGACAGACTAATTCACCCCTCCACTTT
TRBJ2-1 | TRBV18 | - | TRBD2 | CASSPGTSGGFEQFF | TGTGCCAGCTCGCCCGGGACTAGCGGGGGGTTTGAGCAGTTCTTC
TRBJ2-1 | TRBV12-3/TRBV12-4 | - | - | CASSFLNEQFF | TGTGCCAGCAGTTTTCTGAATGAGCAGTTCTTC
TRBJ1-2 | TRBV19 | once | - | CASSVDRLQANYGYTF | TGTGCCAGTAGTGTTGACAGGCTCCAAGCTAACTATGGCTACACCTTC
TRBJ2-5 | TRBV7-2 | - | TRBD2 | CASSLVGAGLQETQYF | TGTGCCAGCAGCTTAGTAGGAGCGGGACTCCAAGAGACCCAGTACTTC
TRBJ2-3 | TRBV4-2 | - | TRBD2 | CASSPGTTGSSTDTQYF | TGTGCCAGCAGCCCCGGGACTACTGGTTCTAGCACAGATACGCAGTATTTT
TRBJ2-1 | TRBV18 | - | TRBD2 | CASSPVTSGRNEQFF | TGTGCCAGCTCACCCGTGACTAGCGGGAGAAATGAGCAGTTCTTC
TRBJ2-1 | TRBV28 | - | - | CASRGTGYNEQFF | TGTGCCAGCAGGGGCACAGGGTACAATGAGCAGTTCTTC
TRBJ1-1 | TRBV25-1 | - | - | CASSELQGRETEAFF | TGTGCCAGCAGTGAATTACAGGGTCGAGAAACTGAAGCTTTCTTT
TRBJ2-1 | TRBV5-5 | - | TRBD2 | CASSLTSGVYNEQFF | TGTGCCAGCAGCCTCACTAGCGGGGTATACAATGAGCAGTTCTTC
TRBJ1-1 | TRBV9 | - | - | CASSGGPRGGDTEAFF | TGTGCCAGCAGCGGGGGCCCCAGGGGTGGGGACACTGAAGCTTTCTTT
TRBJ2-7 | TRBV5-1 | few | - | CASSREGRGYEQYF | TGCGCCAGCAGCCGGGAAGGACGTGGCTACGAGCAGTACTTC
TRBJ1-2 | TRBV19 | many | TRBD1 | CASEGQGYGYTF | TGTGCCAGCGAGGGACAGGGGTATGGCTACACCTTC
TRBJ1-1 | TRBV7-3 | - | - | CASTESGDPNTEAFF | TGTGCCAGCACCGAATCAGGGGACCCAAACACTGAAGCTTTCTTT
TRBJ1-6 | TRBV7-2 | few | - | CASEPSYNSPLHF | TGTGCCAGCGAGCCCTCCTATAATTCACCCCTCCACTTT
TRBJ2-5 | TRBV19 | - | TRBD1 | CASAQGSAETQYF | TGTGCCAGTGCACAGGGGTCGGCGGAGACCCAGTACTTC
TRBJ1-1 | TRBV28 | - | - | CASSLYSAEAFF | TGTGCCAGCAGTTTGTACAGTGCTGAAGCTTTCTTT